Presented here are 28 T cell receptor beta chains from one specimen sequenced in a study of shared clonotypes between healthy human individuals (dated by TCRdb to 2018 to 2020). Receptor libraries were prepared by the immunoSEQ multiplex PCR assay. This immuneACCESS table, as held by TCRdb, lists in-frame sequences with V and J called but not all clones. Of the missing ones, under half trace to an unresolved V gene in checked studies; the others have no known cause. This sample holds some 200,000 clones; approximately 62% were observed only once. 10% of the sample comes from the top ten. Source material: memory CD4+ T cells sorted from blood. The label giving this sample's cell subset or site can be read as: CD45RA-negative fraction. Receptors were obtained from a man aged 30 to 45 in good health.

The V call is TRBV5-1, the J call TRBJ1-1; D might be TRBD1 (6 bases). The CDR3 has 16 amino acids. Trimming cost V 5 bases and J 0 bases, with 17 bases left between them. Germline lookup yields CDR1 SGHRS and CDR2 YFSETQ. The CDR3 nucleotides are TGCGCCAGCAGAGCGTTGGGGGGCGGGATGAACACTGAAGCTTTCTTT. Its protein product is CASRALGGGMNTEAFF.

The V gene is TRBV19, the J gene TRBJ2-7, with 7 bases aligning to TRBD2. The V gene end was trimmed by 6 bases and the J gene end by 3 bases; junction bases not matched to a gene: 5. The CDR3 is made up of 13 amino acids. Germline V gene data show CDR1 as LNHDA and CDR2 as SQIVND (reference sequence). CDR3 in amino acids: CASSAWGGYEQYF. CDR3 in DNA: TGTGCCAGTAGCGCTTGGGGGGGCTACGAGCAGTACTTC.

The chain is built from TRBV29-1 and TRBJ2-1, with 13 positions matching TRBD2. CDR1 and CDR2 (germline): SQVTM, ANQGSEA. Trimming at V came to 5 bases and at J to 6 bases, leaving 4 bases not matched to a gene. There are 14 residues in the CDR3. Written as DNA, the CDR3 is TGCAGCGTTCAAGGGACTAGCGGGGCCAATGAGCAGTTCTTC. Its protein is CSVQGTSGANEQFF.

This chain joins TRBV7-2 and TRBJ2-5, with D perhaps matching TRBD2 (6 bases). The CDR3 sequence is 13 residues long. The V end lost 4 bases, the J end lost 10 bases, and 16 bases lay between the germline ends. In germline, CDR1 is SGHTA, CDR2 FQGNSA. The CDR3 DNA reads as TGTGCCAGCAGCTACCTCCTCGGGGGAGGCCAGTACTTC. Protein: CASSYLLGGGQYF.

The J gene is TRBJ2-1, the V gene TRBV29-1; 11 positions agree with TRBD1. The CDR3 contains 14 residues. V trimming: 5 bases; J trimming: 9 bases; junction bases outside the gene matches: 9. Germline V lookup: CDR1 SQVTM, CDR2 ANQGSEA. CDR3 nucleotides: TGCAGCGTTTTTTTGGACAGGGGGCGTGGTGAGCAGTTCTTC. Translation gives CSVFLDRGRGEQFF.

This clone was seen only a few times. V is TRBV7-8 and J is TRBJ2-5; D not certain. Germline CDR1 is SGHVS and CDR2 is FQNEAQ. Trimming removed 0 bases from V and 0 bases from J, with 5 bases in between. The CDR3 extends over 14 amino acids. The CDR3 DNA sequence: TGTGCCAGCAGCTTAGCGGGCTACCAAGAGACCCAGTACTTC. It yields the protein CASSLAGYQETQYF. Full variable domain (missing parts from reference TRBV7-8 and TRBJ2-5): GAGVSQSPRYKVAKRGQDVALRCDPISGHVSLFWYQQALGQGPEFLTYFQNEAQLDKSGLPSDRFFAERPEGSVSTLKIQRTQQEDSAVYLCASSLAGYQETQYFGPGTRLLVL.

The rearrangement uses TRBV7-2 and TRBJ2-7; possibly TRBD1 for D (5 bases). This CDR3 is 15 amino acids long. Per germline, CDR1 SGHTA and CDR2 FQGNSA. The V end lost 1 base, the J end lost 2 bases, and 12 bases lay between the germline ends. DNA for the CDR3: TGTGCCAGCAGCTTAGTCCAGGGTGAGACCTACGAGCAGTACTTC. This encodes CASSLVQGETYEQYF.

The rearrangement uses TRBV7-4 and TRBJ2-1; no clear D. The CDR3 is 14 residues long. Germline V gene sequence: CDR1 SGHVT, CDR2 SQSDAQ. Trimming removed 9 bases at V and 4 bases at J, with 16 bases between. The CDR3 is CASAGPIIYNEQFF. The DNA for the CDR3 is TGTGCCAGTGCAGGACCTATCATTTACAATGAGCAGTTCTTC.

The table lists this clone with a count of one. This chain uses TRBV10-2 with TRBJ2-7, with D tentatively TRBD1 (5 bases). Germline values: CDR1 WSHSY, CDR2 SAAADI. This CDR3 comprises 15 residues. V was pared by 8 bases and J by 1 base, with 18 bases between. CDR3: CASAGEEGASYEQYF. The DNA for the CDR3 is TGCGCCAGCGCCGGCGAAGAAGGGGCGTCCTACGAGCAGTACTTC.

V gene TRBV7-9 combines with J gene TRBJ1-2; the D gene is possibly TRBD1 (5 bases). In germline, CDR1 is SEHNR, CDR2 FQNEAQ (reference sequence). CDR3 length equals 15 residues. The V and J ends lost 0 bases and 6 bases respectively, with 14 bases between them. The CDR3 protein is CASSLAGLTKDGYTF. The CDR3 coding sequence is TGTGCCAGCAGCTTAGCGGGACTTACAAAGGATGGCTACACCTTC.

The chain is built from TRBV9 and TRBJ2-1; D is possibly TRBD2 (6 bases). The CDR3 extends over 15 amino acids. The V gene lost 5 bases and the J gene lost 2 bases, with 14 bases spanning the gap. The germline gives CDR1 SGDLS, CDR2 YYNGEE. CDR3 amino acids: CASSQTGDAYNEQFF. CDR3 sequence (DNA): TGTGCCAGCAGTCAAACGGGGGACGCCTACAATGAGCAGTTCTTC.

The genes are TRBV6-1 and TRBJ2-3, with a possible D match to TRBD1 (6 bases). The CDR3 is 13 residues long. From germline, CDR1 is MNHNS and CDR2 SASEGT. The V end lost 5 bases, the J end lost 6 bases, and 12 bases lay between the germline ends. Written as DNA, the CDR3 is TGTGCCAGCAGTACACCGAGGGGGGATACGCAGTATTTT. It translates to CASSTPRGDTQYF.

The CDR3 loop reads CASSETVTYNEQFF. The CDR3 nucleotides read TGTGCCAGCAGCGAAACGGTTACCTACAATGAGCAGTTCTTC. This chain links TRBV7-8 with TRBJ2-1; D is uncertain. V lost 5 bases and J 2 bases, leaving 10 bases between the germline ends. The CDR3 spans 14 residues. Germline V lookup: CDR1 SGHVS, CDR2 FQNEAQ.

There are many counts of this clone. The chain couples TRBV7-2 to TRBJ2-3; D remains ambiguous. Germline CDR1 is SGHTA and CDR2 is FQGNSA. The CDR3 consists of 15 residues. Trimming removed 2 bases at V and 3 bases at J, with 12 bases between. The CDR3 loop is CASSLYLGKTDTQYF. For the CDR3, the DNA is TGTGCCAGCAGCTTATATCTTGGGAAAACAGATACGCAGTATTTT.

V usage is TRBV5-1 and J usage is TRBJ1-2, with D unresolved. V shed 0 bases and J shed 7 bases, with 13 bases lying between them. CDR1 and CDR2 from the germline V gene are SGHRS and YFSETQ. CDR3 length: 14 amino acids. For the CDR3, the DNA is TGCGCCAGCAGCTTGGTAAACAGTTTGAGTGGCTACACCTTC. Translating it yields CASSLVNSLSGYTF.

This clone is termed medium-sized. The chain combines TRBV5-4 with TRBJ1-1, with unresolved D. V was trimmed by 0 bases and J by 6 bases, leaving 6 bases between them. Germline V gene sequence: CDR1 SGHNT, CDR2 YYREEE (reference sequence). This CDR3 contains 12 residues. CDR3 DNA sequence: TGTGCCAGCAGCTTGGACAGTGCTGAAGCTTTCTTT. Its protein product is CASSLDSAEAFF.

This clone came up once. The V call is TRBV2, the J call TRBJ2-1; D not certain. This CDR3 is 16 amino acids long. Trimming shortened V by 1 base and J by 5 bases, and 15 bases separated the two germline ends. CDR1 and CDR2 (germline): SNHLY, FYNNEI. This chain's CDR3 is CASSEGLGYGHNEQFF. CDR3 nucleotides: TGTGCCAGCAGTGAAGGTTTGGGGTACGGTCACAATGAGCAGTTCTTC.

The chain joins TRBV14 to TRBJ2-7; D uncertain. Germline-derived CDR1 and CDR2 are SGHDN and FVKESK. V was cut by 2 bases and J by 0 bases, with 8 bases left in between. This CDR3 has 14 amino acids. This CDR3 reads CASSQNANSYEQYF. As DNA, the CDR3 is TGTGCCAGCAGCCAAAACGCGAACTCCTACGAGCAGTACTTC.

The V gene is TRBV11-2, the J gene TRBJ2-2; 10 nucleotides align to TRBD2. Germline CDR1 SGHAT, CDR2 FQNNGV. V lost 5 bases and J lost 2; bases outside the gene matches: 2. CDR3 length: 15 residues. The CDR3 reads CASSPSGRNTGELFF. CDR3 in DNA: TGTGCCAGCAGCCCTAGCGGGAGAAACACCGGGGAGCTGTTTTTT. Full variable domain (rest looked up from reference TRBV11-2 and TRBJ2-2): EAGVAQSPRYKIIEKRQSVAFWCNPISGHATLYWYQQILGQGPKLLIQFQNNGVVDDSQLPKDRFSAERLKGVDSTLKIQPAKLEDSAVYLCASSPSGRNTGELFFGEGSRLTVL.

This rearrangement joins TRBV19 to TRBJ1-2; 7 bases match TRBD1. Per germline, CDR1 LNHDA and CDR2 SQIVND (reference sequence). CDR3 length equals 15 residues. V shed 0 bases, J shed 6 bases, and the junction held 7 bases outside the gene matches. The CDR3 region has the DNA TGTGCCAGTAGTATAGATCGACAGGGTTTCGATGGCTACACCTTC. Translation: CASSIDRQGFDGYTF.

The gene calls are TRBV7-3 and TRBJ2-1; tentatively, D is TRBD1 (6 bases). Germline CDR1 and CDR2: SGHTA and FQGTGA. This CDR3 has 14 residues. With 4 bases removed from V and 5 bases from J, the gap between germline ends came to 12 bases. The DNA for the CDR3 is TGTGCCAGCAGCTCCGGGACAATACACAATGAGCAGTTCTTC. It encodes CASSSGTIHNEQFF.

This clone was counted only a few times. The chain is built from TRBV7-3 and TRBJ2-7; no firm D call. The CDR3 has 11 amino acids. V was pared by 4 bases and J by 5 bases, with 6 bases between. In germline, CDR1 is SGHTA, CDR2 FQGTGA. Written as DNA, the CDR3 is TGTGCCAGCAGCTCCAGGAACGAGCAGTACTTC. Amino acids: CASSSRNEQYF.

In regard to this clone: The germline gene is not matched at one end of the junction; a read error may be the cause. The chain recombines TRBV10-1 with TRBJ2-7; a weak D match, TRBD2 (6 bases). CDR3 length: 14 amino acids. CDR1 WNHNN and CDR2 SYGVQD come from the germline V gene (reference sequence). DNA for the CDR3: TGCGCCAGCATTGAGAACCGCGGAGCGGGCGAGCAGTACTTC. Translation: CASIENRGAGEQYF.

This rearrangement joins TRBV5-1 to TRBJ1-5, with 9 positions matching TRBD1. Losses at the gene ends were 0 bases for V and 5 bases for J; bases not matched to a gene: 3. The CDR3 has 15 amino acids. Germline assignment: CDR1 SGHRS and CDR2 YFSETQ. CDR3 DNA: TGCGCCAGCAGCTTGGAGACAGGGGGAGATCAGCCCCAGCATTTT. Residues: CASSLETGGDQPQHF.

V usage is TRBV18 and J usage is TRBJ2-1, with no clear D. This CDR3 has 16 amino acids. V was cut by 4 bases and J by 0 bases, with 13 bases left in between. Per the germline V gene, CDR1 is KGHSH and CDR2 is LQKENI. In nucleotides, the CDR3 is TGTGCCAGCTCACGAAAAGCTCAGAGCTCCTACAATGAGCAGTTCTTC. Translated: CASSRKAQSSYNEQFF.

Only a few counts were recorded for this clone. CDR3 in amino acids: CSARIEAGYTF. DNA of the CDR3: TGCAGTGCTAGGATAGAGGCTGGCTACACCTTC. V usage is TRBV20-1 and J usage is TRBJ1-2; no reliable D call. The V gene lost 3 bases and the J gene lost 7 bases, with 9 bases spanning the gap. CDR1 is DFQATT, CDR2 SNEGSKA, per germline (reference sequence). This CDR3 region has 11 residues.

The chain uses TRBV27 and TRBJ2-7; weak D call: TRBD2 (5 bases). CDR1 MNHEY and CDR2 SMNVEV come from the germline V gene (reference sequence). The CDR3 spans 15 residues. The V end was cut by 6 bases, the J end by 0 bases, with 15 bases between. This CDR3 reads CASRRAARSSYEQYF. CDR3 coding DNA: TGTGCCAGCAGGCGGGCGGCGAGGAGCTCCTACGAGCAGTACTTC.

The chain combines TRBV25-1 with TRBJ1-5; TRBD1 matches 8 bases. The CDR3 has 14 residues. V shed 3 bases and J 5 bases; nucleotides not matched to a gene: 3. Looked up from germline, CDR1 is MGHDK and CDR2 is SYGVNS. The CDR3 is CASSDRGHHQPQHF. CDR3 DNA: TGTGCCAGCAGTGACAGGGGGCATCATCAGCCCCAGCATTTT.